The sequence of this TCR beta chain was determined in a study of regulatory T cells in long-lasting Graves disease. Study as a whole: With positive TSH receptor antibodies and over 5 years of antithyroid drugs, Graves' disease was considered persistent.

Study findings and constraints: Persistent disease favored TRBV28, TRBJ1-2 and TRBJ2-5. Between persistent patients, a few thousand public clonotypes were shared, exceeding the roughly 1,000 shared between new patients.

Arm-PCR of CDR3 regions and iRepertoire HTBI primers were used to build TCR beta libraries. Each CDR3 protein is one row after TCRdb ran MiXCR on the multiplex PCR reads. The data contain 500,000 to 700,000 distinct CDR3 sequences, approximately 31% of them singletons. The length of the CDR3 is 15 residues. The germline V gene encodes CDR1 SNHLY and CDR2 FYNNEI. Time point: persistent/refractory GD, antithyroid drugs over 5 years with positive TRAb. Making the TCR library involved RNA that had been extracted from PBMCs. Patients came from an endocrinology department in Xi'an, China. This clonotype appeared once. Its target is not known. Relative to the germline gene, one junction end is altered; a read error may explain this.

The sequence derives from a female donor with Graves disease. This chain connects TRBV2 to TRBJ2-7, with 14 nucleotides matching TRBD2. The sample consisted of peripheral blood mononuclear cells (PBMCs), taken when the disease was refractory, from a patient treated with antithyroid drugs. CDR3 sequence: CAGRDSTSGRADPYF. DNA of the CDR3: TGCGCCGGCAGGGACTCGACTAGCGGGAGGGCTGATCCGTACTTC.